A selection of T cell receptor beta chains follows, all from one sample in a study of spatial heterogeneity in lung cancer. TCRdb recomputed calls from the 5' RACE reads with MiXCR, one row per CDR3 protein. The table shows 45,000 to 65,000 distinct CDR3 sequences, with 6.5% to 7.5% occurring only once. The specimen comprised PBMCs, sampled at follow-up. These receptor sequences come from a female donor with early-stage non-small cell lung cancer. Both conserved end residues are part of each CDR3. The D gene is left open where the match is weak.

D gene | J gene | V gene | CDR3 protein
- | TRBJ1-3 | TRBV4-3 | CASSQVDWANTIYF
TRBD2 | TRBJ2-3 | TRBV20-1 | CSARRPSGGRTDTQYF
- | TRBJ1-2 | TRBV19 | CATPSPGGWGYTF
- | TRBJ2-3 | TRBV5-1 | CASSLGARRGTDTQYF
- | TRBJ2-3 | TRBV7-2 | CASSSDGEDTQYF
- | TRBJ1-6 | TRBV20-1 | CSARDAEKQTPGSPLHF
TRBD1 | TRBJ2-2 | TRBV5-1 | CASSSDPGQVSAGELFF
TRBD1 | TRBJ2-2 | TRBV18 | CASSPPTGWTGELFF
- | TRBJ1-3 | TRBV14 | CASSPYRGAYGNTIYF
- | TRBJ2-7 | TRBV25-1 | CASSELGLYPYEQYF
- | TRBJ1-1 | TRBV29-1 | CSSQRAPDTEAFF
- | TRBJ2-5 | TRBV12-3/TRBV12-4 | CASSFGASRETQYF
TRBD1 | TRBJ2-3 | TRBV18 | CASSPAGGSADTQYF
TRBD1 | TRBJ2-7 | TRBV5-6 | CASSLQGVRIEQYF
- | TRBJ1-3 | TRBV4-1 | CASSQEIGGGDSGNTIYF
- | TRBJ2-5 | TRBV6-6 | CASSYGRGLEETQYF
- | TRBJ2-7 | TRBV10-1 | CASSERQTGYEQYF
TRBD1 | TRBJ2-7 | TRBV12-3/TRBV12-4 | CASSLARDRGYEQYF
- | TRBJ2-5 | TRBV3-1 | CASSPSGQGETQYF
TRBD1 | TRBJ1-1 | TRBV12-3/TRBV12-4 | CASTRQGMSAAEAFF
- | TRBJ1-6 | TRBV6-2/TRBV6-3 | CASSYKSSSYNSPLHF
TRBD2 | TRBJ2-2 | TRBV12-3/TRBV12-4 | CASSQLAGAGELFF
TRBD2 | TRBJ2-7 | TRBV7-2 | CASRSSGGTYEQYF
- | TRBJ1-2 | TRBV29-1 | CSVNTRGNYGYTF
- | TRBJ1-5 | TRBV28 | CASSKFEGHRLLQHF
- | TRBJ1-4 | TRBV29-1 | CSVARATNEKLFF
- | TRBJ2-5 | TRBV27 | CASTPAGAEETQYF
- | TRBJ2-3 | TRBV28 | CASRTPGRNTDTQYF
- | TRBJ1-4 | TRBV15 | CATSARQPVNEKLFF
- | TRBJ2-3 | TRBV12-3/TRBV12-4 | CASKLLVGARADTQYF
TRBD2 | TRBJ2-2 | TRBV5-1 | CASSPRPGGAPGELFF
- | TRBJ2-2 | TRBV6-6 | CASSYSAGELFF
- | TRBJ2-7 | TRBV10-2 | CASSTGDSSYEQYF